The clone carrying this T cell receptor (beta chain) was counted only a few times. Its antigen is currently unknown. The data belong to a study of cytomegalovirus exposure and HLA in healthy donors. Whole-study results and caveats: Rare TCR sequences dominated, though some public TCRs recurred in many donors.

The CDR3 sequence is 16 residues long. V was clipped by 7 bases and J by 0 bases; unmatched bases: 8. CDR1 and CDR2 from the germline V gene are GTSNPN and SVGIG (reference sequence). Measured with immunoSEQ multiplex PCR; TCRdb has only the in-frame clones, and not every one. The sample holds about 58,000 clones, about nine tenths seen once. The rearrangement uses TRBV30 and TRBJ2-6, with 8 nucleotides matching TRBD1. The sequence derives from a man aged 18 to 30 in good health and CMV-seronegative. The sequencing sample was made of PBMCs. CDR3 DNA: TGTGCCTTCCACAGGGGGTACCCCTCTGGGGCCAACGTCCTGACTTTC. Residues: CAFHRGYPSGANVLTF.